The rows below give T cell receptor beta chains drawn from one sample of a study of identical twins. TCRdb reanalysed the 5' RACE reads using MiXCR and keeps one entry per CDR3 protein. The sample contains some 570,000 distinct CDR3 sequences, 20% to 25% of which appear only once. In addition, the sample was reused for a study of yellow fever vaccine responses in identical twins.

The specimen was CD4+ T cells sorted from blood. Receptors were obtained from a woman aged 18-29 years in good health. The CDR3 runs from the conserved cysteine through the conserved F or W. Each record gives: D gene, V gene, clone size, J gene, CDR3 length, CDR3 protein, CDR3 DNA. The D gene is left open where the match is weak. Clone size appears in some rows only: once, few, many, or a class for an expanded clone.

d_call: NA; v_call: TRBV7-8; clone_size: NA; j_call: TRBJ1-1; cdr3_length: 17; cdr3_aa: CASSAAIQGSVLTEAFF; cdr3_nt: TGTGCCAGCAGCGCAGCTATCCAGGGGTCGGTACTCACTGAAGCTTTCTTT
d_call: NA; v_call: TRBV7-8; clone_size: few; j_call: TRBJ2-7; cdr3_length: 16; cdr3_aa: CASSLVRDTSSYEQYF; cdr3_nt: TGTGCCAGCAGCTTAGTACGGGACACGAGCTCCTACGAGCAGTACTTC
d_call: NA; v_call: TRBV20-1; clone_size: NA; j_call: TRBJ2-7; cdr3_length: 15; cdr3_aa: CSARDPAGAAYEQYF; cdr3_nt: TGCAGTGCTAGAGATCCGGCAGGGGCGGCCTACGAGCAGTACTTC
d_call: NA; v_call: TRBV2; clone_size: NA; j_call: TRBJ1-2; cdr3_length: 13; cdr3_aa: CASSEVPNYGYTF; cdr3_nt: TGTGCCAGCAGTGAAGTGCCCAACTATGGCTACACCTTC
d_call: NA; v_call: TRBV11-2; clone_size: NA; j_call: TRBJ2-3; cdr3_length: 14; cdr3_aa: CASSFQGGTDTQYF; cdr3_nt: TGTGCCAGCAGCTTTCAGGGTGGCACAGATACGCAGTATTTT
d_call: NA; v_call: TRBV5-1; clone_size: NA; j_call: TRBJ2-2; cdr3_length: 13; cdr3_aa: CASSPYGAGELFF; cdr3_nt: TGCGCCAGCAGCCCTTACGGGGCCGGGGAGCTGTTTTTT
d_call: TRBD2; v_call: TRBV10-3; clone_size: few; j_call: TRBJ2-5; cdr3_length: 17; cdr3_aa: CAISDSRLAGYQETQYF; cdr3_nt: TGTGCCATCAGTGACTCCAGACTAGCGGGGTACCAAGAGACCCAGTACTTC
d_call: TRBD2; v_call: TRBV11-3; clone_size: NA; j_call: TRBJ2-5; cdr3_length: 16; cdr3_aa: CASAADDWAGGETQYF; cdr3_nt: TGTGCCAGCGCAGCAGACGACTGGGCGGGGGGAGAGACCCAGTACTTC
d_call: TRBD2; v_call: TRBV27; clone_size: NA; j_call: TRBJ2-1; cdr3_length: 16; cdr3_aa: CASRTAGTSGYNEQFF; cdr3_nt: TGTGCCAGCAGAACCGCGGGGACTAGCGGCTACAATGAGCAGTTCTTC
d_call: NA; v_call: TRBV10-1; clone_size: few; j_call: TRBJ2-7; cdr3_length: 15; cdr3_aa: CASSEFSLAVSEQYF; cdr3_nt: TGCGCCAGCAGTGAGTTTTCCCTCGCAGTTTCCGAGCAGTACTTC
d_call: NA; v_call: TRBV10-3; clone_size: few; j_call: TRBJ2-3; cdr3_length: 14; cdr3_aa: CAISEGPQKDTQYF; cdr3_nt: TGTGCCATCAGTGAAGGACCCCAGAAAGATACGCAGTATTTT
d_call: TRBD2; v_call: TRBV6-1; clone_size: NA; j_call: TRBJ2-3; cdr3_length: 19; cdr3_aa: CASSEFPSLTSGGTGTQYF; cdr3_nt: TGTGCCAGCAGTGAATTCCCGTCCCTCACTAGCGGGGGGACCGGTACGCAGTATTTT